This TCR beta chain is from a study of T-cell memory formation after mild COVID-19. Turning to the study itself: Clusters were largely donor specific. Findings and caveats of the study: The appearance of some responding clones in pre-infection memory suggested that cross-reactive memory joined.

Germline assignment: CDR1 SGHRS and CDR2 YFSETQ. The CDR3 totals 15 residues. V lost 0 bases, J lost 5 bases, and 7 bases stayed unmatched. Constant-segment primers and 5'RACE yielded cDNA libraries for TCR alpha and TCR beta, each carrying sample barcodes and UMIs. Via MiXCR, TCRdb re-called the 5' RACE reads, giving one row per CDR3 protein. The sample has around 150,000 distinct CDR3 sequences, about 14% seen once. A word on this clonotype: Antigen: not known.

Sequenced input: PBMCs or a T cell subset sorted from them (not recorded which). The rearrangement links TRBV5-1 to TRBJ2-5; 7 bases match TRBD1. The sequence was collected from an adult woman who had mild COVID-19 (a few samples of this study predate the infection). Cell type and time point are not known. The CDR3 sequence: CASSLGSGGWETQYF. As DNA, the CDR3 is TGCGCCAGCAGCTTGGGATCAGGGGGTTGGGAGACCCAGTACTTC.